This T cell receptor beta chain was obtained from a study of blood T cell repertoires in COVID-19. Trimming shortened V by 3 bases and J by 2 bases, and 10 bases separated the two germline ends. The CDR3 is 15 amino acids. Germline loops: CDR1 KGHSH, CDR2 LQKENI. TCRdb's table, derived via immunoSEQ multiplex PCR, lists solely in-frame clones and lacks some. Counted here are a few hundred thousand clones, 70% to 90% occurring once; the ten biggest clones make up 4.5% to 5.5%. The receptor was derived from a man over 45 with active or convalescent COVID-19. The source material was peripheral blood. This chain joins TRBV18 and TRBJ2-2; tentatively, D is TRBD1 (6 bases). CDR3 nucleotides: TGTGCCAGCTCACCCCGGGACACCAACACCGGGGAGCTGTTTTTT. As protein: CASSPRDTNTGELFF.